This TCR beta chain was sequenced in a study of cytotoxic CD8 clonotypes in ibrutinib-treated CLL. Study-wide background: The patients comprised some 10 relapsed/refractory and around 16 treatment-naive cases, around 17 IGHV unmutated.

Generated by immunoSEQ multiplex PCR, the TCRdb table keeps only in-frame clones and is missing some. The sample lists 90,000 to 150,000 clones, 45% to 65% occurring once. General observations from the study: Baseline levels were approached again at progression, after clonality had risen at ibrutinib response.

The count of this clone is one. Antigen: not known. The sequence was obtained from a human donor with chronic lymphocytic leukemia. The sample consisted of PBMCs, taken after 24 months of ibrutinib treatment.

Here the CDR3 DNA reads TGTGCCAGCACCCCCGGACCGCCGCGGTTGGAGACCCAGTACTTC. Protein product: CASTPGPPRLETQYF. The chain couples TRBV7-2 to TRBJ2-5; D remains unclear. The CDR3 loop spans 15 amino acids. The V and J ends lost 7 bases and 5 bases respectively, with 20 bases between them. CDR1 is SGHTA, CDR2 FQGNSA, per germline. Combining the CDR3 with reference TRBV7-2 and TRBJ2-5 gives the whole variable domain GAGVSQSPSNKVTEKGKDVELRCDPISGHTALYWYRQSLGQGLEFLIYFQGNSAPDKSGLPSDRFSAERTGGSVSTLTIQRTQQEDSAVYLCASTPGPPRLETQYFGPGTRLLVL.